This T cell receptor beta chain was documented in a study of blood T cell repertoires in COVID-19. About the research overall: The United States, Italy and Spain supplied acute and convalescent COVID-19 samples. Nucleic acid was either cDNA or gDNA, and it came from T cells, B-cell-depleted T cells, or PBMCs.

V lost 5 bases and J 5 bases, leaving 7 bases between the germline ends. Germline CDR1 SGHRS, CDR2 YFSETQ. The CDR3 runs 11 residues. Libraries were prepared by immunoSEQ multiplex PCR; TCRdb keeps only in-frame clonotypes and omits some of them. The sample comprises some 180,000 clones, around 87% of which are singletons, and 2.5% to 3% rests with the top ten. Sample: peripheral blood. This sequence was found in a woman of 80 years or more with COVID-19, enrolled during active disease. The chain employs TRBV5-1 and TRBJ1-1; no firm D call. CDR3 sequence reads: CASRRETEAFF. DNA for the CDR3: TGCGCCAGCAGGAGGGAAACTGAAGCTTTCTTT.